The 19 T cell receptor beta chains reported below all come from one sample, sequenced in a study of T cells in women clearing cervical HPV infection. Generated by immunoSEQ multiplex PCR, the TCRdb table keeps only in-frame clones and is missing some. This table holds 36,000 or so clones. The source material was blood buffy coat. These receptor sequences come from a woman aged 18 to 75 with a cervical HPV16 infection that either progressed to CIN3+ or cleared (not recorded which).

Comment on this clone: The read is 3 residues too short to cover the CDR3 end, so that end is filled in from the germline J gene. This chain joins TRBV18 and TRBJ1-3; no firm D call. Germline-derived CDR1 and CDR2 are KGHSH and LQKENI. Trimming pared 1 base from V and 0 bases from J, leaving 10 bases between. The length of the CDR3 is 16 residues. The CDR3 DNA, read in part, is TGTGCCAGCTCACCACTAGGACTCAACTCTGGAAACACC. Its protein is CASSPLGLNSGNT. The full-length CDR3 reads as CASSPLGLNSGNTIYF.

Note on this clone: The read terminates 3 residues ahead of where the CDR3 ends, so the germline J gene completes it. The gene calls are TRBV5-6 and TRBJ1-2; tentative D call: TRBD1 (6 bases). Germline values: CDR1 SGHDT, CDR2 YYEEEE. Trimming took off 5 bases at V and 6 bases at J, with 17 bases between the two ends. The CDR3 is 14 residues long. CDR3 bases read: TGTGCCAGCAGACCGGGACACCCAAACGATGGC. It translates to CASRPGHPNDG. The complete CDR3 sequence is CASRPGHPNDGYTF.

Notes on this clone: Read data end 3 residues before the CDR3 end; the end is taken from the germline J gene. The V and J genes are TRBV5-1 and TRBJ1-1, with D possibly being TRBD1 (6 bases). V was clipped by 3 bases and J by 3 bases, with 12 bases between them. The CDR3 runs 14 residues. Germline V gene lookup returns CDR1 SGHRS and CDR2 YFSETQ. Partial CDR3 DNA: TGCGCCAGCAGCTCAGCCTGGACAGACACTGAA. It is translated as CASSSAWTDTE. The complete CDR3 reads CASSSAWTDTEAFF.

On this clone: The missing CDR3 end, 3 residues past where the read stops, is filled in from the germline J gene. The J gene is TRBJ1-5, the V gene TRBV19, with D unclear. V dropped 5 bases and J dropped 4 bases, with 18 bases sitting between them. This CDR3 comprises 16 residues. CDR1 is LNHDA and CDR2 is SQIVND in the germline V gene (reference sequence). The CDR3: CASSPRWQNPNQPQHF. The covered CDR3 bases are TGTGCCAGTAGTCCCCGTTGGCAAAACCCTAATCAGCCC.

As for this clone: The observed sequence ends 3 residues before the CDR3 terminus, with the missing tail filled in from the germline J gene. V and J are TRBV5-5 and TRBJ1-2, with D uncertain. Germline V gene sequence: CDR1 SGHKS, CDR2 YYEKEE (reference sequence). CDR3 length: 14 residues. The sequenced CDR3 bases are TGTGCCAGCAGCCCTGTGGGCAGAAGTTTCGAC. Residues: CASSPVGRSFD. The CDR3 reads in full as CASSPVGRSFDYTF. The variable domain in full, completed from reference TRBV5-5 and TRBJ1-2, reads DAGVTQSPTHLIKTRGQQVTLRCSPISGHKSVSWYQQVLGQGPQFIFQYYEKEERGRGNFPDRFSARQFPNYSSELNVNALLLGDSALYLCASSPVGRSFDYTFGSGTRLTVV.

With respect to this clone: The read falls 3 residues short of the CDR3 end, and the missing part is taken from the germline J gene. The rearrangement joins TRBV12-3 or TRBV12-4 to TRBJ2-7; 10 positions agree with TRBD1. The length of the CDR3 is 14 residues. J gave up 6 bases and V 3 bases, and 5 bases lay outside the gene matches. CDR3 DNA, as far as it was read: TGTGCCAGCAGTTTGGTGGGACAGGGGAGCGAG. It codes for CASSLVGQGSE. The complete CDR3 reads CASSLVGQGSEQYF.

Of note for this clone: The read is 3 residues too short to cover the CDR3 end, so that end is filled in from the germline J gene. This sequence joins TRBV7-2 and TRBJ2-7; 8 nucleotides line up with TRBD2. V was clipped by 2 bases and J by 3 bases; unmatched bases: 3. The CDR3 length is 14 residues. Germline V gene sequence: CDR1 SGHTA, CDR2 FQGNSA. The CDR3 is CASSLPGGLYEQYF. Incomplete CDR3 DNA: TGTGCCAGCAGCTTACCGGGGGGGCTCTACGAG. Full variable domain (outside the CDR3, taken from reference TRBV7-2 and TRBJ2-7): GAGVSQSPSNKVTEKGKDVELRCDPISGHTALYWYRQSLGQGLEFLIYFQGNSAPDKSGLPSDRFSAERTGGSVSTLTIQRTQQEDSAVYLCASSLPGGLYEQYFGPGTRLTVT.

A note on this clone: The missing CDR3 end, 3 residues past where the read stops, is filled in from the germline J gene. The rearrangement joins TRBV7-2 to TRBJ2-2; D uncertain. The CDR3 has 15 residues. Germline V CDR1 and CDR2: SGHTA, FQGNSA. Trimming shortened V by 5 bases and J by 1 base, and 11 bases separated the two germline ends. This CDR3 is CASSPPRQNTGELFF. The DNA read from the CDR3 is TGTGCCAGCAGCCCACCGAGACAGAACACCGGGGAG.

A note on this clone: With the read ending 3 residues before the CDR3 end, the germline J gene is used to fill in that end. The chain recombines TRBV6-1 with TRBJ2-3; TRBD1 matches 10 bases. Germline loops: CDR1 MNHNS, CDR2 SASEGT. Losses at the gene ends were 4 bases for V and 6 bases for J; bases not matched to a gene: 7. The length of the CDR3 is 15 residues. This chain's CDR3 is CASSAGTGVLDTQYF. The sequenced part of the CDR3 DNA is TGTGCCAGCAGTGCTGGGACAGGGGTCCTGGATACG.

In the case of this clone: Read coverage stops 3 residues before the CDR3 terminus; the germline J gene supplies the remainder. The chain is built from TRBV6-2 or TRBV6-3 and TRBJ1-3, with D tentatively TRBD1 (5 bases). The germline gives CDR1 MNHEY, CDR2 SVGEGT. CDR3 length: 12 residues. Trimming took off 8 bases at V and 4 bases at J, with 9 bases between the two ends. CDR3 bases read: TGTGCCAGCGCCAGGGCAGGAAACACC. Amino acid sequence: CASARAGNT. The whole CDR3 is CASARAGNTIYF.

On this clone itself: The read ends 3 residues before the CDR3 terminus; that terminus is restored from the germline J gene. The rearrangement uses TRBV6-2 or TRBV6-3 and TRBJ1-2, with D possibly being TRBD1 (5 bases). Germline V lookup: CDR1 MNHEY, CDR2 SVGEGT. This CDR3 contains 14 residues. The CDR3 reads CASSYSGLPGGYTF. The sequenced part of the CDR3 DNA is TGTGCCAGCAGTTACTCGGGACTCCCGGGCGGC.

As for this clone: The CDR3 end is not reached by the read, which stops 3 residues before it; the germline J gene fills it in. The chain is built from TRBV6-2 or TRBV6-3 and TRBJ2-5; 7 nucleotides agree with TRBD1. Germline V gives CDR1 MNHEY, CDR2 SVGEGT. Germline trimming cut 5 bases from V and 5 bases from J; bases unmatched to any gene: 14. The CDR3 spans 16 residues. CDR3 DNA, as far as it was read: TGTGCCAGCAGTGGACTTAAACAGGGGATGGGGGAGACC. This encodes CASSGLKQGMGET. The CDR3 as a whole reads CASSGLKQGMGETQYF.

To note about this clone: The read halts 3 residues ahead of the CDR3 end, with the missing end drawn from the germline J gene. This same CDR3 is encoded by further DNA sequences in the sample. The chain couples TRBV5-1 to TRBJ1-1; D is perhaps TRBD1 (6 bases). CDR1 and CDR2 (germline): SGHRS, YFSETQ. This CDR3 spans 14 amino acids. V was cut by 3 bases and J by 2 bases, with 11 bases left in between. The covered CDR3 bases are TGCGCCAGCAGCTCCGGACAGTTAAACACTGAA. It yields the protein CASSSGQLNTE. The CDR3 reads in full as CASSSGQLNTEAFF.

This CDR3 reads CAMRQGPHTEAFF. Incomplete CDR3 DNA: TGTGCCATGAGACAGGGCCCCCACACTGAA. The chain is built from TRBV10-3 and TRBJ1-1; TRBD1 aligns across 7 bases. Read data end 3 residues before the CDR3 end; the end is taken from the germline J gene. Trimming took 9 bases from V and 3 from J; bases not matched to a gene: 7. CDR1 ENHRY and CDR2 SYGVKD come from the germline V gene. CDR3 length equals 13 residues.

About this clone: The read ends 3 residues shy of where the CDR3 ends; the end is completed using the germline J gene. V is TRBV6-4 and J is TRBJ2-1, with D perhaps TRBD1 (6 bases). CDR1 is MRHNA, CDR2 SNTAGT, per germline. V lost 6 bases and J lost 4, with 19 bases in between. The CDR3 contains 16 residues. The covered CDR3 bases are TGTGCCAGCAGGTCCCGTTGGGGGCGGCCTTACAATGAG. This encodes CASRSRWGRPYNE. The whole CDR3 region reads CASRSRWGRPYNEQFF.

A word on this clone: The read ends 3 residues before the CDR3 terminus; that terminus is restored from the germline J gene. V usage is TRBV2 and J usage is TRBJ1-1; D not resolved. V was clipped by 6 bases and J by 4 bases, with 15 bases between them. Per germline, CDR1 SNHLY and CDR2 FYNNEI. The CDR3 has 14 amino acids. The CDR3 region is CASSARLVGTEAFF. The covered CDR3 bases are TGTGCCAGCAGCGCCCGGCTAGTTGGCACTGAA.

Of note for this clone: The read terminates 3 residues ahead of where the CDR3 ends, so the germline J gene completes it. This chain links TRBV20-1 with TRBJ2-1; TRBD2 agrees at 12 bases. The length of the CDR3 is 15 residues. Germline assignment: CDR1 DFQATT and CDR2 SNEGSKA (reference sequence). V lost 1 base and J lost 4; bases outside the gene matches: 2. CDR3 loop: CSARGLAGDYNEQFF. The CDR3 DNA, read in part, is TGCAGTGCTAGAGGACTAGCGGGAGATTACAATGAG.

About this clone: The DNA ends 3 residues before the CDR3 does, and the rest of the CDR3 is filled in from the germline J gene. This sequence joins TRBV6-1 and TRBJ1-5, with TRBD1 as a possible D gene (5 bases). Trimming shortened V by 4 bases and J by 9 bases, and 13 bases separated the two germline ends. CDR1 and CDR2 from the germline V gene are MNHNS and SASEGT. The CDR3 extends over 13 amino acids. The covered CDR3 bases are TGTGCCAGCAGTGCCTCAGGGCCGACGCCC. Its protein product is CASSASGPTP. The whole CDR3 reads CASSASGPTPQHF.

On this clone itself: The CDR3 end falls 3 residues outside the read, so it is completed with the germline J gene. The chain employs TRBV12-3 or TRBV12-4 and TRBJ1-5; TRBD1 aligns across 8 bases. The J segment lost 6 bases and the V segment lost 5 bases, leaving 3 bases of the junction unmatched. The CDR3 is 13 amino acids. Here the CDR3 reads CASSRTGGQPQHF. The sequenced CDR3 bases are TGTGCCAGCAGTCGCACAGGGGGTCAGCCC.